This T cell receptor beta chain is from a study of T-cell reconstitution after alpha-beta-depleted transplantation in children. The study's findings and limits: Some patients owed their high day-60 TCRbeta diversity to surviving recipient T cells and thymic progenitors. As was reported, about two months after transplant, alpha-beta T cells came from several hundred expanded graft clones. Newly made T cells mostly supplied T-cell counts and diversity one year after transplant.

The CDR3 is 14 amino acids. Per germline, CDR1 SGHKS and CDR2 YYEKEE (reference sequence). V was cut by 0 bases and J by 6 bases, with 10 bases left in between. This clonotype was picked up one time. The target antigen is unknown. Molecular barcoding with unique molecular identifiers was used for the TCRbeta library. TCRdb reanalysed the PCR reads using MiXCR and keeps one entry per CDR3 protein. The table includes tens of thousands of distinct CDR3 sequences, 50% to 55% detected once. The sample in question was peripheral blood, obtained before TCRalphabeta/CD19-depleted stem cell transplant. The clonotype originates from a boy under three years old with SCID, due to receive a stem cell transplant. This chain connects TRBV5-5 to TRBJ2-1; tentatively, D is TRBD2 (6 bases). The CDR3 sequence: CASSLEPAGNEQFF. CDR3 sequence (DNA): TGTGCCAGCAGCTTGGAACCAGCGGGCAATGAGCAGTTCTTC.